This T cell receptor (beta chain) was retrieved from a study of blood T cell repertoires in COVID-19. Whole-study context: Sites in the United States, Italy and Spain provided acute and convalescent COVID-19 samples. From T cells, B-cell-depleted T cells, or PBMCs came the material, which was cDNA or gDNA.

Original data processing: Counts of nucleated cells, estimated from reference gene primer amplification, were obtained. The repertoire was sequenced with immunoSEQ multiplex PCR; TCRdb's copy has only in-frame clones and lacks some. V and J calls and clone size are those listed in that table; D and trimming were worked out from the DNA. Among fewer than 400,000 clones listed, around four fifths were seen once. The CDR3 is 14 amino acids. Germline CDR1 reads LNHNV; CDR2 reads YYDKDF (reference sequence). V gave up 5 bases and J gave up 6 bases, with 13 bases separating them. The chain links TRBV15 to TRBJ1-4; possibly TRBD1 for D (6 bases). Sequencing used peripheral blood. This sequence was found in a man aged 25-45 years with active or convalescent COVID-19. CDR3 coding DNA: TGTGCCACCAGCGAGGGGGGGCGGGATGAAAAACTGTTTTTT. Translated: CATSEGGRDEKLFF.